This T cell receptor (beta chain) comes out of a study of cytomegalovirus exposure and HLA in healthy donors (dated by TCRdb to the late 2010s). About the study as a whole: According to an earlier analysis of a few hundred of the donors, about 179 million T cells yielded 120 million or so unique TCR beta sequences and about 300 Gb of sequence data. About 300 gigabases of sequencing data and around 80 million unique TCR sequences made up an early release that covered approximately 650 HLA-typed donors. Among the roughly 400 genotyped donors, more than 70% belonged to the genetic ancestry cluster associated with self-reported Caucasian donors. The study aimed to test whether cataloging public T cell receptors could reveal signatures of past pathogen exposure. Using immunosequencing, the study profiled T cell repertoires from fewer than 850 subjects and related those repertoires to cytomegalovirus serostatus. Along with the approximately 700-subject first cohort, a separate validation cohort of more than 90 different subjects was used. The study combined high-throughput TCR immunosequencing, statistical association of individual TCRs with disease status, and machine learning to predict cytomegalovirus infection status. In a later analysis, previously published TCR beta repertoires from 666 donors were re-analyzed and high-resolution HLA genotyping was added so that TCR occurrence patterns could be studied. In the later analysis, no new phenotypic data were used to find candidate immune exposures; instead, reliance was placed on TCR beta sequences and their occurrence across donors. An earlier analysis of 587 of the donors applied high-throughput TCR beta sequencing to assess whether each TCR beta V gene segment acted as functional or pseudogenic. Donor age, sex, ethnicity and CMV serostatus were collected together with the repertoire data. A later genetic analysis took genome-wide SNP genotypes for about 60% of the roughly 670 donors and used that subset as a discovery cohort. Every repertoire in the discovery cohort had been generated on one and the same sequencing platform. Both class I and class II loci were covered by HLA typing, at four-digit resolution. Typing coverage varied by locus: roughly 620-640 donors for A, B, C, DRB1 and DQB1; approximately 500 for DQA1; nearly 610 for DPA1; some 470 for DPB1. Four to six DR-DQ haplotypes were handled as single units for association and clustering, since linkage in the cohort was strong. Across 398 genotyped donors of the cohort, an average of roughly 230,000 unique TCR beta nucleotide sequences per donor were sequenced, and roughly 17% of those sequences were non-productive.

In total, 666 healthy bone marrow donors made up the cohort. At the time of sampling, all cohort members were nominally healthy, though unrecorded immune exposures were likely present. The donor was CMV seronegative and belonged to the group of around 400 seronegative cohort members. A peripheral blood sample was collected from each donor, and TCR beta sequencing was performed on peripheral blood mononuclear cells. The Qiagen DNeasy Blood Extraction Kit was used to extract genomic DNA from the blood cell samples. The method behind the library was the immunoSEQ multiplex PCR assay. A mixture of 60 forward primers for TCR Vbeta segments and 13 reverse primers for TCR Jbeta segments was used in the multiplex PCR. A multiplex PCR assay on genomic DNA amplified the CDR3 region of rearranged TCR beta genes. The Illumina HiSeq System was used to sequence the amplified TCR beta libraries as 87-base-pair reads. The original methods were these. A later analysis counted some 74 million unique TCR beta chains across the 650 to 800 repertoires, and some 12 million of these chains were shared by at least two donors. Raw reads were error-corrected and collapsed into unique sequences with a nearest-neighbor algorithm that merged closely related sequences to remove PCR and sequencing errors. CDR3 sequences were aligned to IMGT reference sequences to assign V, D and J gene segments. For a sequence to be retained, at least a six-nucleotide match to both a V gene segment and a J gene segment was required. A rearrangement was called productive if the CDR3 had no stop codons and remained in frame with V and J, and every other rearrangement was called non-productive. CDR3 was defined by IMGT convention, running from the second conserved V-encoded cysteine to the conserved J-encoded phenylalanine. In an earlier analysis of roughly 580 of the donors, sequences lacking an unambiguous match to a single V gene segment were excluded. An earlier analysis of over 450 of the donors classified V segments as functional when productive rearrangements were above 56.7% and as segregating when the standard deviation between donors was above 5%. A statistical classification framework was developed to diagnose cytomegalovirus status using the catalog of TCR beta chain sequences. In a later analysis, V and J genes were assigned by comparing TCR nucleotide sequences against IMGT/GENE-DB human TR gene sequences. In a later analysis, CDR3 sequences and most-parsimonious VDJ recombination scenarios were assigned using the TCRdist pipeline. In a later analysis, every TCR beta chain was defined by the combination of its CDR3 amino acid sequence and its V-gene family, and reads without a unique V-gene family were dropped. In a later analysis, approximately 590 highly shared, low-generation-probability nucleotide sequences were removed to address suspected cross-contamination and a sequencing artifact. In a later analysis, a clonal expansion index was calculated for each public chain from normalized within-repertoire ranks of inferred template counts. In a later analysis, generation probabilities were computed using a VDJ recombination model fitted to out-of-frame rearrangements, and the results were checked against IGoR. In a later analysis, TCR-TCR, TCR-HLA and TCR-CMV co-occurrence was scored with hypergeometric tests, and a repertoire-size bias correction was applied to TCR pairs. False discovery rates were estimated in a later analysis by permuting HLA or CMV assignments 20 times. In a later analysis, co-occurring TCRs were grouped using DBSCAN, with TCRdist sequence similarity added in when clustering inside HLA-allele-positive subsets. Co-occurrence clustering excluded repertoires with fewer than 30,000 or more than 120,000 public chains, plus five with anomalous nucleotide sharing. TCRdb took this table from immuneACCESS and kept in-frame rearrangements with V and J called. Such tables lack part of the clones; where checked against another copy, unresolved V genes explain under half of the gap, and the rest is unexplained. The DNA was the basis for D and trimming; V, J and clone size are from that table. The sample has 90,000 to 100,000 clones on record, around 80% of them singletons. The top ten hold more than 0.6% of the sample.

The research as a whole found: Specific HLA alleles were associated with 15,000 to 20,000 TCR beta sequences at a false discovery rate of 0.05 in a later analysis. In a later analysis, TCR association rates were found to vary across HLA loci, with the most associated TCRs seen for DRB1 alleles and the fewest for HLA-C alleles. According to a later genetic analysis, donors in an Asian-associated ancestry cluster had fewer N-insertions in productive TCRs than the approximately 650-donor mean. According to a later analysis, most CMV-associated TCR beta chains appeared to be HLA-restricted, and the HLA associations seemed to be driven largely by CMV exposure. A group of highly shared sequence variants was considered likely to be a technical artifact of the sequencing pipeline. Several of the top co-occurrence clusters appeared to be linked to parvovirus B19, influenza, CMV and Epstein-Barr virus, according to a later analysis. The presence/absence analyses assumed that sequencing depth was roughly uniform across donors, and that assumption may not be true. Across donors, most TCR sequences were observed very rarely, whereas some public TCRs were present in many individuals. An association between a missense DCLRE1C variant and V-gene and J-gene trimming of TCR beta chains was found in a later genetic analysis and replicated in an independent cohort. In both the original and validation cohorts, the classifier was reported to diagnose cytomegalovirus status with high specificity and sensitivity. A later analysis found that HLA-associated TCR beta chains were more clonally expanded and had lower generation probabilities than equally common non-associated chains. The study gave a list of about 160 TCR beta chains associated with cytomegalovirus. Immune exposure information for the cohort was limited to CMV serostatus. Because counts were too low, about 17 rarely observed V segments, including chromosome 9 orphons, were excluded from the earlier analysis of several hundred of the donors. Three of the identified cytomegalovirus-associated TCR beta chains were confirmed in vitro to be specific for cytomegalovirus antigens. HLA typing was unavailable for some donors at each locus, so association tests used only the typed subset. When HLA alleles, especially DR and DQ, strongly co-occurred, TCR associations were difficult to assign to individual alleles. Some IMGT-functional V segments, including TRBV6-2 and TRBV6-3, could not be distinguished by the 87-base-pair reads and were therefore excluded. Only TCR beta chains were sequenced in this cohort, and the absence of alpha or paired-chain data limited detectable features. In an earlier analysis of about 600 of the donors, most TCR beta V segments appeared in productive rearrangements about 87% or about 30% of the time, broadly matching IMGT annotations. Correlated functional status among segregating V segments might be attributable to linkage disequilibrium, but an unknown experimental factor could not be ruled out. A further reported finding was that TCR beta sequences accurately predicted the HLA-A and HLA-B alleles for most subjects in the first cohort. According to the authors, the approach could potentially be generalized to other disease states and immunological phenotypes.

CDR1 and CDR2, looked up from the germline V gene (reference sequence), are SEHNR and FQNEAQ. At the junction V is shortened by 6 bases and J by 4 bases; bases outside the gene matches: 9. The CDR3 covers 15 residues, taking in both the cysteine and the phenylalanine. Only the CDR3 part of the read is kept: 45 bases, read in frame from the first base. Worth noting for this clone: Its target antigen remains unknown. Qualities for individual bases were not recorded, and no much larger clone is one base off.

The sequencing sample was made of PBMCs. The V gene is TRBV7-9 and the J gene is TRBJ1-1; 9 bases in the middle match TRBD1. The sequence came from a woman aged 60 to 75 in good health and CMV-seronegative. Here the CDR3 is given as CASRPSTGGSTEAFF. The sequence in DNA is TGTGCCAGCAGGCCCTCGACAGGGGGGAGCACTGAAGCTTTCTTT.